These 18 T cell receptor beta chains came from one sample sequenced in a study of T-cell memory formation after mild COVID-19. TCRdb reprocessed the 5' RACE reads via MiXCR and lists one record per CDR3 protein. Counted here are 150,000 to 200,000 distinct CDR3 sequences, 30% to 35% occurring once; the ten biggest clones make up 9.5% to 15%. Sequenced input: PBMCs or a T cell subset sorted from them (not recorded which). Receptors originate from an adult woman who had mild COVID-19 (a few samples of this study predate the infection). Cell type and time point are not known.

The CDR3 region has the DNA TGTGCCACCAGTGATCAACCCGGGACGGACCTGTCCTACGAGCAGTACTTC. Protein product: CATSDQPGTDLSYEQYF. The chain recombines TRBV24-1 with TRBJ2-7; either TRBD1 or TRBD2 may supply D (5 bases each). V shed 3 bases and J shed 1 base, with 18 bases lying between them. The CDR3 spans 17 residues. The germline gives CDR1 KGHDR, CDR2 SFDVKD.

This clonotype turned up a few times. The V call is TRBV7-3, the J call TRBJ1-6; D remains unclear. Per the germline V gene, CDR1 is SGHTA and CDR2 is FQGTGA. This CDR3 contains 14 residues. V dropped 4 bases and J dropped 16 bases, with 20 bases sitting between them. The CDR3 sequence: CASSSTSGSVPLHF. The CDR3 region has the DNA TGTGCCAGCAGCTCCACGAGTGGGAGCGTTCCTCTCCACTTT. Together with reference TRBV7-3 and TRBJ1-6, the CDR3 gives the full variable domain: GAGVSQTPSNKVTEKGKYVELRCDPISGHTALYWYRQSLGQGPEFLIYFQGTGAADDSGLPNDRFFAVRPEGSVSTLKIQRTERGDSAVYLCASSSTSGSVPLHFGNGTRLTVT.

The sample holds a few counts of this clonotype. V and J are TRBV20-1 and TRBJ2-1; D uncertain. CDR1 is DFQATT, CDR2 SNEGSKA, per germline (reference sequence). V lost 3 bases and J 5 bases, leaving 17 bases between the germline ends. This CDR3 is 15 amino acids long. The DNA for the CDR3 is TGCAGTGCTAGCTCCGGCCCAACTACAAACAATGAGCAGTTCTTC. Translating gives CSASSGPTTNNEQFF.

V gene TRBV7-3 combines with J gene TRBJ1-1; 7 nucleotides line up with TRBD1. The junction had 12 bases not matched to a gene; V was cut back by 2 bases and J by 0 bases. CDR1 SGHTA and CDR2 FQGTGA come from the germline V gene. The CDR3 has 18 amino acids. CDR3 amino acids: CASSLAGRGALLNTEAFF. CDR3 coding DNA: TGTGCCAGCAGCTTAGCGGGCAGGGGGGCCCTTTTGAACACTGAAGCTTTCTTT.

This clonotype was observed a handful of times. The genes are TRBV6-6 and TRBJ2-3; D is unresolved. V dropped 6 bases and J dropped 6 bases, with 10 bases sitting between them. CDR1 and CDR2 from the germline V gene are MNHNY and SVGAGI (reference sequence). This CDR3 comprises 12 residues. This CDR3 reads CASSTFADTQYF. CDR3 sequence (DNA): TGTGCCAGCAGCACCTTCGCGGATACGCAGTATTTT.

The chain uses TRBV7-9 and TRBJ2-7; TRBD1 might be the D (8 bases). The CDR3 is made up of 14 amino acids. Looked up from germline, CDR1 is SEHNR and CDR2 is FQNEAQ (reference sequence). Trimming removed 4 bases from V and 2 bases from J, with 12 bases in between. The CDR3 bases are TGTGCCAGCAGCTCACAGGGGGGGACCTACGAGCAGTACTTC. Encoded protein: CASSSQGGTYEQYF.

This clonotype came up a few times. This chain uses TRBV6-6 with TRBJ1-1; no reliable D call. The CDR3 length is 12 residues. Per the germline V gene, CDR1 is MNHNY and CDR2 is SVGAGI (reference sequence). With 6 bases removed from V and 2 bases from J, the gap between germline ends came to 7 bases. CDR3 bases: TGTGCCAGCAGGGAAGTAAACACTGAAGCTTTCTTT. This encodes CASREVNTEAFF.

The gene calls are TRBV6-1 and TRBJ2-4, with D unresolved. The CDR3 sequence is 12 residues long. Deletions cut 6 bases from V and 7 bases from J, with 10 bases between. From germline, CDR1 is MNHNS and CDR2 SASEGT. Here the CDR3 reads CASRFEGNIQYF. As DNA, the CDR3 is TGTGCCAGCAGGTTTGAAGGGAACATTCAGTACTTC.

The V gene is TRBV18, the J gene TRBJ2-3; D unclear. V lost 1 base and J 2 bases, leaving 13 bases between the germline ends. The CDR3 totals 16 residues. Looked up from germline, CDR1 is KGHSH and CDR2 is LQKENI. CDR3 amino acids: CASSPLSARDTDTQYF. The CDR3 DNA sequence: TGTGCCAGCTCACCACTAAGCGCCCGAGACACAGATACGCAGTATTTT.

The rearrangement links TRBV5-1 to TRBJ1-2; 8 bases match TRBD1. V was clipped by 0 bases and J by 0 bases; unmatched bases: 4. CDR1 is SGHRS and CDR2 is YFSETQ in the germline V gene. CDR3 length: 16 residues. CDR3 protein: CASSLVGQGPNYGYTF. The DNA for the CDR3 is TGCGCCAGCAGCTTGGTCGGACAGGGCCCTAACTATGGCTACACCTTC.

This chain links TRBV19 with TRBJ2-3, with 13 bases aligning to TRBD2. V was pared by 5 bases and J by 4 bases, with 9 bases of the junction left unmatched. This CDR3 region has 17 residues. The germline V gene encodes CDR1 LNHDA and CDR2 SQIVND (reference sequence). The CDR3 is CASSALRTSGGSDTQYF. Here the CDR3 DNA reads TGTGCCAGTAGTGCGCTCCGGACTAGCGGGGGATCAGATACGCAGTATTTT.

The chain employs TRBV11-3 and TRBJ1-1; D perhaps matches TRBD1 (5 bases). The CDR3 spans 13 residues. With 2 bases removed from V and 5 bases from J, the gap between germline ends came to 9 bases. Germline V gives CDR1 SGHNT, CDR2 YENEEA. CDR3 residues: CASSLPGRTEAFF. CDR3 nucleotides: TGTGCCAGCAGCTTACCAGGGAGGACTGAAGCTTTCTTT.

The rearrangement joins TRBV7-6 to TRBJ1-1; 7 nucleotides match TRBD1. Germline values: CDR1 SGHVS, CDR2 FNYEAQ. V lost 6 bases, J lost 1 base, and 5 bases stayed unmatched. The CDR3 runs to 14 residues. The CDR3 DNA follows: TGTGCCAGCAGTTGGGACAGTAAGAACACTGAAGCTTTCTTT. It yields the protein CASSWDSKNTEAFF.

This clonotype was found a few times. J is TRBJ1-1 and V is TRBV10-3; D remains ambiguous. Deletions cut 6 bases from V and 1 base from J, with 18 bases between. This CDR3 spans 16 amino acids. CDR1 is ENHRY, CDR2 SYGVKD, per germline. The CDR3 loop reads CAIRAGSGVSNTEAFF. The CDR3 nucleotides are TGTGCCATCAGGGCAGGTTCAGGTGTCTCGAACACTGAAGCTTTCTTT.

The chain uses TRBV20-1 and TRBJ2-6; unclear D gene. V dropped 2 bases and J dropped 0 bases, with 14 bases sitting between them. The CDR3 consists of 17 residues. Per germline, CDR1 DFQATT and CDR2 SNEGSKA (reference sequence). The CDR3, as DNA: TGCAGTGCTAGATCCGGCGGAAGATCCTCTGGGGCCAACGTCCTGACTTTC. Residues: CSARSGGRSSGANVLTF.

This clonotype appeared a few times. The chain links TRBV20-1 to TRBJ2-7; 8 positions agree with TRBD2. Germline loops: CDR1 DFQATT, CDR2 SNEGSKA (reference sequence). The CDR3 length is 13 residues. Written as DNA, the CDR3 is TGCAGCTATTCCGGGGGGGCGACCCACGAGCAGTACTTC. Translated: CSYSGGATHEQYF.

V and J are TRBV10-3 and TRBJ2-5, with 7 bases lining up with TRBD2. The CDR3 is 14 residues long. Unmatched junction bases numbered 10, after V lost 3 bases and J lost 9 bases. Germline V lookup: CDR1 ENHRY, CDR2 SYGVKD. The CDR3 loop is CAISDLADAGAQYF. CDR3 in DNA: TGTGCCATCAGTGACCTAGCGGACGCCGGCGCCCAGTACTTC.

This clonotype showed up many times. CDR3 sequence reads: CASSLYLSSSYNEQFF. CDR3 sequence (DNA): TGTGCCAGCAGCCTATACTTGTCGAGCTCCTACAATGAGCAGTTCTTC. This chain connects TRBV7-2 to TRBJ2-1; D ambiguous. This CDR3 is 16 amino acids long. The germline CDR1 and CDR2 sequences are SGHTA and FQGNSA. V shed 5 bases and J shed 0 bases, with 14 bases lying between them.